The entry that follows covers one T cell receptor (beta chain) sequence. These data come from a study of technical replicates of blood from a few donors. The germline V gene encodes CDR1 SGDLS and CDR2 YYNGEE. V shed 4 bases and J shed 3 bases, with 13 bases lying between them. This CDR3 region has 15 residues. Assay used: immunoSEQ multiplex PCR; TCRdb lists only in-frame clones, some missing. The table lists 50,000 to 60,000 clones, about 95% of them singletons. Sequencing was performed on PBMCs. This TCR derives from a human donor in good health. Some clones in this sample may be carry-over from other donors' samples. V gene TRBV9 combines with J gene TRBJ1-4, with D possibly TRBD1 on 6 matching bases. This CDR3 is CASSYTGTPNEKLFF. The CDR3 DNA sequence: TGTGCCAGCAGCTACACCGGGACACCTAATGAAAAACTGTTTTTT.